The 27 T cell receptor beta chains reported below all come from one sample, sequenced in a study of blood T cell repertoires in COVID-19. TCRdb's copy holds only in-frame clones and misses some; the assay was immunoSEQ multiplex PCR. The sample lists almost 400,000 clones; roughly 90% were seen once. The specimen was PBMCs or T cells enriched from blood (not recorded which). Every receptor here comes from a woman between 25 and 40 years old with acute COVID-19.

The chain has TRBV29-1 and TRBJ1-1; 8 bases agree with TRBD1. With V trimmed by 1 base and J by 1 base, 5 bases remained unmatched. The CDR3 is made up of 15 amino acids. Germline V gene lookup returns CDR1 SQVTM and CDR2 ANQGSEA. CDR3 sequence reads: CSVEVQGASNTEAFF. CDR3 DNA sequence: TGCAGCGTTGAAGTCCAGGGGGCCTCGAACACTGAAGCTTTCTTT.

The V and J genes are TRBV6-1 and TRBJ1-4, with D possibly being TRBD1 (5 bases). There are 14 residues in the CDR3. Germline-derived CDR1 and CDR2 are MNHNS and SASEGT. V was cut by 3 bases and J by 8 bases, with 13 bases left in between. This CDR3 reads CASSDGGVGEKLFF. CDR3 bases: TGTGCCAGCAGTGACGGAGGGGTTGGGGAAAAACTGTTTTTT.

The V gene is TRBV18, the J gene TRBJ1-2, with 7 bases identical to TRBD1. V shed 2 bases, J shed 2 bases, and the junction held 2 bases outside the gene matches. The length of the CDR3 is 14 residues. Germline V lookup: CDR1 KGHSH, CDR2 LQKENI. DNA for the CDR3: TGTGCCAGCTCACCAGAGGGGGCAAACTATGGCTACACCTTC. Its protein is CASSPEGANYGYTF. The full variable domain, with the rest looked up from reference TRBV18 and TRBJ1-2, is NAGVMQNPRHLVRRRGQEARLRCSPMKGHSHVYWYRQLPEEGLKFMVYLQKENIIDESGMPKERFSAEFPKEGPSILRIQQVVRGDSAAYFCASSPEGANYGYTFGSGTRLTVV.

The chain uses TRBV5-4 and TRBJ1-2; 7 positions match TRBD1. V lost 4 bases and J lost 4; bases outside the gene matches: 10. This CDR3 contains 15 residues. Per germline, CDR1 SGHNT and CDR2 YYREEE (reference sequence). The DNA for the CDR3 is TGTGCCAGCAGCGACAGGGCTGGGATTAGCTATGGCTACACCTTC. This translates into CASSDRAGISYGYTF.

The chain combines TRBV5-1 with TRBJ2-7, with 9 bases fitting TRBD1. Germline assignment: CDR1 SGHRS and CDR2 YFSETQ. J was trimmed by 5 bases and V by 1 base; bases with no gene match: 7. The CDR3 totals 15 residues. Written as DNA, the CDR3 is TGCGCCAGCAGCTTGCGGGACAGGGCTTCGGACGAGCAGTACTTC. It translates to CASSLRDRASDEQYF.

V and J are TRBV18 and TRBJ2-7; TRBD2 is a possible D gene (6 bases). This CDR3 contains 13 residues. V was pared by 4 bases and J by 6 bases, with 13 bases between. In germline, CDR1 is KGHSH, CDR2 LQKENI. The CDR3: CASSLSRDSEQYF. For the CDR3, the DNA is TGTGCCAGCTCACTCTCCCGGGACTCCGAGCAGTACTTC.

This chain joins TRBV6-6 and TRBJ2-2; a possible D gene is TRBD1 (6 bases). Trimming removed 5 bases at V and 7 bases at J, with 11 bases between. This CDR3 spans 13 amino acids. CDR1 and CDR2 from the germline V gene are MNHNY and SVGAGI (reference sequence). In DNA form, the CDR3 reads TGTGCCAGCAGTCGGGACATTTACGGGGAGCTGTTTTTT. As protein: CASSRDIYGELFF.

The rearrangement uses TRBV7-9 and TRBJ2-7, with 11 nucleotides matching TRBD2. CDR3 length equals 17 residues. The J segment lost 4 bases and the V segment lost 5 bases, leaving 13 bases of the junction unmatched. Germline V gene data show CDR1 as SEHNR and CDR2 as FQNEAQ (reference sequence). CDR3 region: CASSRQVPGLAVYEQYF. CDR3 in DNA: TGTGCCAGCAGCCGACAAGTTCCGGGACTAGCGGTTTACGAGCAGTACTTC.

J is TRBJ1-1 and V is TRBV5-4; D unclear. CDR3 size: 14 residues. Germline values: CDR1 SGHNT, CDR2 YYREEE (reference sequence). V was pared by 0 bases and J by 1 base, with 7 bases between. The CDR3 DNA is TGTGCCAGCAGCTTGGACAGTGGGAACACTGAAGCTTTCTTT. The encoded protein is CASSLDSGNTEAFF.

V and J are TRBV5-1 and TRBJ1-6; TRBD1 agrees at 7 bases. Germline V CDR1 and CDR2: SGHRS, YFSETQ. The CDR3 extends over 14 amino acids. V shed 4 bases, J shed 7 bases, and the junction held 5 bases outside the gene matches. The CDR3: CASSVRDSNSPLHF. The CDR3 bases are TGCGCCAGCAGCGTCCGGGACAGCAATTCACCCCTCCACTTT.

The rearrangement joins TRBV6-4 to TRBJ1-4; D uncertain. The CDR3 covers 15 residues. V lost 4 bases and J lost 8, with 17 bases in between. CDR1 MRHNA and CDR2 SNTAGT come from the germline V gene. This chain's CDR3 is CASSGRRRALEKLFF. In DNA, the CDR3 is TGTGCCAGCAGTGGTCGCAGGAGGGCTCTAGAAAAACTGTTTTTT.

This chain joins TRBV20-1 and TRBJ1-2; 10 nucleotides match TRBD1. From germline, CDR1 is DFQATT and CDR2 SNEGSKA (reference sequence). The V segment lost 3 bases and the J segment 4 bases; nucleotides outside the gene matches: 11. The CDR3 has 16 residues. CDR3 in DNA: TGCAGTGCTAGTTCACCGGGACAGGGGATAATCTATGGCTACACCTTC. Translation: CSASSPGQGIIYGYTF.

The chain uses TRBV30 and TRBJ1-1; TRBD1 matches 8 bases. Trimming removed 2 bases from V and 4 bases from J; junction bases left unmatched: 6. The CDR3 totals 14 residues. Germline V lookup: CDR1 GTSNPN, CDR2 SVGIG (reference sequence). Here the CDR3 DNA reads TGTGCCTGGAGTCAGGACAGGGAAGGCACTGAAGCTTTCTTT. Its translation is CAWSQDREGTEAFF.

V gene TRBV28 combines with J gene TRBJ1-4; possibly TRBD1 for D (6 bases). Deletions cut 8 bases from V and 1 base from J, with 17 bases between. This CDR3 spans 16 amino acids. Per germline, CDR1 MDHEN and CDR2 SYDVKM. The CDR3 sequence is CASSGGAGVTNEKLFF. DNA for the CDR3: TGTGCCAGCTCCGGCGGCGCAGGGGTAACTAATGAAAAACTGTTTTTT.

Note on this clone: The sample contains more than one DNA sequence encoding this CDR3. The CDR3 sequence: CASSLRQPTNEKLFF. The DNA of the CDR3 is TGTGCCAGCAGCCTCCGACAGCCAACTAATGAAAAACTGTTTTTT. V is TRBV3-1 (or the pseudogene TRBV3-2) and J is TRBJ1-4, with TRBD1 as a possible D gene (5 bases). Germline V gives CDR1 LGHDT, CDR2 YNNKEL (reference sequence). The CDR3 has 15 residues. With 4 bases removed from V and 0 bases from J, the gap between germline ends came to 9 bases.

The J gene is TRBJ1-6, the V gene TRBV24-1, with TRBD1 as a possible D gene (5 bases). Trimming took off 3 bases at V and 12 bases at J, with 20 bases between the two ends. This CDR3 comprises 16 residues. Germline V CDR1 and CDR2: KGHDR, SFDVKD. CDR3 residues: CATSDPPETALRPLHF. CDR3 in DNA: TGTGCCACCAGTGATCCCCCTGAGACAGCTTTAAGACCCCTCCACTTT.

The V call is TRBV5-6, the J call TRBJ2-6, with D hard to call. Germline CDR1 reads SGHDT; CDR2 reads YYEEEE. The CDR3 has 13 amino acids. V gave up 5 bases and J gave up 4 bases, with 7 bases separating them. The CDR3 region is CASRFGGANVLTF. The CDR3 DNA reads as TGTGCCAGCAGATTTGGCGGGGCCAACGTCCTGACTTTC. The full variable domain, rest sourced from reference TRBV5-6 and TRBJ2-6, is DAGVTQSPTHLIKTRGQQVTLRCSPKSGHDTVSWYQQALGQGPQFIFQYYEEEERQRGNFPDRFSGHQFPNYSSELNVNALLLGDSALYLCASRFGGANVLTFGAGSRLTVL.

This chain uses TRBV21-1 with TRBJ1-5; the table's TRBD1 call for D was not verified on the DNA. TRBV21-1 is termed a pseudogene. The CDR3 spans 17 residues. CDR3 nucleotides: TGTGCCAGCAGCGCCCGGGACAGGTATGGGGCACATCAGCCCCAGCATTTT. It is translated as CASSARDRYGAHQPQHF.

V gene TRBV29-1 combines with J gene TRBJ2-7, with a possible D match to TRBD2 (5 bases). V dropped 3 bases and J dropped 3 bases, with 6 bases sitting between them. CDR1 is SQVTM, CDR2 ANQGSEA, per germline. This CDR3 is built from 11 residues. The CDR3 DNA sequence: TGCAGCGTTGACACTAGCTACGAGCAGTACTTC. Its translation is CSVDTSYEQYF.

The gene calls are TRBV7-2 and TRBJ1-4; D unclear. Germline V gene data show CDR1 as SGHTA and CDR2 as FQGNSA. Trimming pared 1 base from V and 8 bases from J, leaving 8 bases between. The length of the CDR3 is 13 residues. CDR3 residues: CASSLGGDEKLFF. DNA of the CDR3: TGTGCCAGCAGCTTAGGAGGTGACGAAAAACTGTTTTTT.

The chain links TRBV12-3 or TRBV12-4 to TRBJ1-1; 7 bases fit TRBD1. The J segment lost 5 bases and the V segment lost 5 bases, leaving 5 bases of the junction unmatched. CDR3 size: 13 residues. The CDR3 loop reads CASSPDRVTEAFF. The CDR3 DNA sequence: TGTGCCAGCAGTCCCGACAGGGTTACTGAAGCTTTCTTT.

The V gene is TRBV3-1 (or the pseudogene TRBV3-2), the J gene TRBJ1-4, with D possibly being TRBD1 (6 bases). The germline gives CDR1 LGHDT, CDR2 YNNKEL (reference sequence). V was shortened by 5 bases and J by 7 bases, with 14 bases between the two germline ends. The CDR3 is 14 residues long. The CDR3 sequence: CASSRQAGGEKLFF. In nucleotides, the CDR3 is TGTGCCAGCAGCAGACAGGCGGGAGGTGAAAAACTGTTTTTT.

This chain links TRBV3-1 (or the pseudogene TRBV3-2) with TRBJ1-2; the match to TRBD1 covers 7 bases. Unmatched junction bases numbered 9, after V lost 0 bases and J lost 5 bases. CDR3 length: 16 residues. Germline loops: CDR1 LGHDT, CDR2 YNNKEL (reference sequence). CDR3 DNA: TGTGCCAGCAGCCAAGATGGGGGACAGACACGGTATGGCTACACCTTC. Translated, it gives CASSQDGGQTRYGYTF.

This chain connects TRBV5-1 to TRBJ1-1; D uncertain. The CDR3 loop spans 13 amino acids. Germline V CDR1 and CDR2: SGHRS, YFSETQ. V lost 3 bases, J lost 0 bases, and 6 bases lay in between. Here the CDR3 reads CASSSNLNTEAFF. As DNA, the CDR3 is TGCGCCAGCAGCTCTAACTTGAACACTGAAGCTTTCTTT.

This rearrangement joins TRBV6-1 to TRBJ1-3; D remains ambiguous. Germline-derived CDR1 and CDR2 are MNHNS and SASEGT. The CDR3 has 15 amino acids. V was pared by 3 bases and J by 0 bases, with 9 bases between. CDR3 DNA: TGTGCCAGCAGTGACCCCGGGGTCTCTGGAAACACCATATATTTT. Translating gives CASSDPGVSGNTIYF.

This chain links TRBV5-1 with TRBJ2-6; D is unclear. This CDR3 is 15 amino acids long. Trimming cost V 4 bases and J 0 bases, with 8 bases left between them. Germline loops: CDR1 SGHRS, CDR2 YFSETQ. CDR3 nucleotides: TGCGCCAGCAGCCAAACGGGCTCTGGGGCCAACGTCCTGACTTTC. This codes for CASSQTGSGANVLTF.

The chain uses TRBV11-3 and TRBJ2-7; 8 bases line up with TRBD1. The CDR3 is made up of 15 amino acids. The germline V gene encodes CDR1 SGHNT and CDR2 YENEEA. V lost 2 bases to trimming and J lost 3 bases; unmatched junction nucleotides: 6. The CDR3 nucleotides are TGTGCCAGCAGCTTATCTGGACAGGGCAACTACGAGCAGTACTTC. Translation gives CASSLSGQGNYEQYF.